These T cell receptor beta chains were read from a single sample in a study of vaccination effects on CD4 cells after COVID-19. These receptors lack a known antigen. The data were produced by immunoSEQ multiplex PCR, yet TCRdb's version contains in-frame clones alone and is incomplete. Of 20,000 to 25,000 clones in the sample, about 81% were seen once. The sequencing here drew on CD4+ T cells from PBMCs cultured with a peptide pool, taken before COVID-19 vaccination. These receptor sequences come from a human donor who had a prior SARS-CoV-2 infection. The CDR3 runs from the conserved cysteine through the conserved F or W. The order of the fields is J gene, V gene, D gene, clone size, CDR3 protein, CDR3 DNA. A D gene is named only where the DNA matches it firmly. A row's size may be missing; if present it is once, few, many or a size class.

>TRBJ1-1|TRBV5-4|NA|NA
CASSQDTSEAFF
TGTGCCAGCAGTCAGGACACGTCTGAAGCTTTCTTT
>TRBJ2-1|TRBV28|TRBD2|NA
CASSSPGLAPNEQFF
TGTGCCAGCAGTTCCCCGGGACTAGCCCCCAATGAGCAGTTCTTC
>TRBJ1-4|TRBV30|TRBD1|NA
CAWSEGDRPNEKLFF
TGTGCCTGGAGTGAGGGGGACAGGCCCAATGAAAAACTGTTTTTT
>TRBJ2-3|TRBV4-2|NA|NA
CASSPYQGGGGHSTDTQYF
TGTGCCAGCAGCCCCTACCAGGGGGGGGGCGGCCATAGCACAGATACGCAGTATTTT
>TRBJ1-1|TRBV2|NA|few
CASRDEWGTRAFF
TGTGCCAGCAGAGATGAGTGGGGGACTCGGGCTTTCTTT
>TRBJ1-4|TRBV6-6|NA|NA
CASGPRTADNEKLFF
TGTGCCAGCGGTCCCAGGACGGCCGACAATGAAAAACTGTTTTTT
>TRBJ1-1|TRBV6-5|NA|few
CASTYSVDTEAFF
TGTGCCAGCACGTACTCCGTAGACACTGAAGCTTTCTTT
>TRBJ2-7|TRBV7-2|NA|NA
CASSQPGYKLAEQYF
TGTGCCAGCAGCCAACCGGGATATAAGTTGGCCGAGCAGTACTTC
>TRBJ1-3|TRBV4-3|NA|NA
CASSQEAATAGNTIYF
TGCGCCAGCAGCCAAGAGGCGGCGACAGCTGGAAACACCATATATTTT
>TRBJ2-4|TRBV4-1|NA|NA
CASSQSSLAKNIQYF
TGCGCCAGCAGCCAATCGTCCCTAGCCAAAAACATTCAGTACTTC
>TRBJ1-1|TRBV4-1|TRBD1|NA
CASSRDIRGGIEAFF
TGCGCCAGCAGTAGAGATATCAGGGGGGGGATTGAAGCTTTCTTT
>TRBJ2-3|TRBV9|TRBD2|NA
CASSVGHYRGEGDTQYF
TGTGCCAGCAGCGTAGGCCATTATCGTGGGGAGGGAGATACGCAGTATTTT
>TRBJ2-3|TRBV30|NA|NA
CAWGRDTQYF
TGTGCCTGGGGGCGAGATACGCAGTATTTT
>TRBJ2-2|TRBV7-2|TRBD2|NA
CASTWTSWNTGELFF
TGTGCCAGCACTTGGACTAGCTGGAACACCGGGGAGCTGTTTTTT
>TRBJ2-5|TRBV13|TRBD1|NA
CASSSGQGEAKTQYF
TGTGCCAGCAGCTCGGGACAGGGGGAGGCGAAGACCCAGTACTTC
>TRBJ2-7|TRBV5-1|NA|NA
CASSFSGNYEQYF
TGCGCCAGCAGCTTCTCGGGGAACTACGAGCAGTACTTC
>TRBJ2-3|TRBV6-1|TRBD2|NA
CASSEVGRLAGLTDTQYF
TGTGCCAGCAGTGAAGTGGGTCGGTTAGCGGGGCTCACAGATACGCAGTATTTT
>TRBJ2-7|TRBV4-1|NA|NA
CASSHLSYEQYF
TGCGCCAGCAGCCACTTATCCTACGAGCAGTACTTC
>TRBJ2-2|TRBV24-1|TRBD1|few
CATSDGDRVGTGELFF
TGTGCCACCAGTGATGGGGACAGGGTGGGCACCGGGGAGCTGTTTTTT
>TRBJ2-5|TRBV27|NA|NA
CASGRQQETQYF
TGTGCCAGCGGTAGACAACAAGAGACCCAGTACTTC
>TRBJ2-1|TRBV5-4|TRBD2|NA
CASSSGGGPNEQFF
TGTGCCAGCAGCTCTGGCGGGGGGCCCAATGAGCAGTTCTTC
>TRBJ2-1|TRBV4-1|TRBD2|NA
CASSHGLGGTLNEQFF
TGCGCCAGCAGCCATGGACTAGGCGGCACCCTCAATGAGCAGTTCTTC